Described below is a single T cell receptor (beta chain) sequence and its context. This clonotype was found many times. This clone's antigen is unknown. Base quality data are lacking; no much larger clone is found one base away. The library was generated by multiplex PCR. The listed sequencing device is Illumina HiSeq 4000. iRepertoire HTBI primers and Arm-PCR amplification of CDR3 regions were used to construct TCR beta libraries. Gel purification was performed on PCR products prior to sequencing. Regarding the original processing steps: A total of 62 TRBV and more than twelve TRBJ segments were identified across samples and were used for gene usage analysis of CDR3 amino acid clonotypes. COPE and FqMerger were used to merge the filtered high-quality paired reads into contigs. BLAST was used to align contigs to IMGT TRBV, TRBD and TRBJ reference genes, with CDR3 defined following IMGT. Clonotypes above 0.1% frequency were classified as highly expanded clones. Shannon entropy served as the measure of repertoire diversity, while the Gini coefficient captured V-J evenness. Public clonotypes were defined as clonotypes shared by more than one individual. TCRdb reanalyzed the raw reads on its own, using fastp at Q25 for trimming and MiXCR for clone calling, and kept in-frame beta chains. CDR3 protein sequences are deduplicated, and each keeps its most common genes and DNA. TCRdb's processing, not the study's, gives the V and J calls here. For this sample there are approximately 480,000 distinct CDR3 sequences; roughly 16% appear just once. Over 9% of the sample rests with the top ten.

This record belongs to a study of regulatory T cells in long-lasting Graves disease (dated by TCRdb to the early 2020s). Describing the broader study: In the newly diagnosed Graves' disease group, patients had been taking antithyroid drugs for less than 3 months. Peripheral blood TCR sequencing and RNA sequencing compared persistent Graves' disease patients with newly diagnosed Graves' disease patients. The study was registered as a clinical trial and conducted in China. TCR sequencing covered about 13 persistent and around 20 newly diagnosed Graves' disease patients, 33 samples in total.

What the research found in general, with its limitations: Only peripheral blood was studied, because thyroid tissue, the primary lesion, was inaccessible. Compared with newly diagnosed patients, persistent Graves' disease patients had lower TCR Shannon entropy and fewer highly expanded clones, which suggests clonal expansion. The authors acknowledged the small sample size as a limitation that may reduce accuracy. Only the TCR beta chain was sequenced and analyzed. Patients with persistent disease shared more public clonotypes (around 2,500) than newly diagnosed patients did (966).

This specimen's time point label, interpreted: newly diagnosed GD, antithyroid drugs for less than 3 months. For both TCR sequencing and RNA sequencing, RNA was extracted from PBMCs in TRIzol. Graves' disease was diagnosed according to American Thyroid Association guidelines. Patients were recruited from an endocrinology department in Xi'an, China. From each patient, about 8.9 milliliters of peripheral blood was collected into an EDTA anticoagulant tube. Ficoll Paque Plus density gradient separation was used to isolate PBMCs, and no additional T cell sorting was done. RNA quality was checked with an Agilent 2100 Bioanalyzer and agarose gel, and concentration with a NanoDrop 2000. These same data were also listed under a study on T cells in Graves' hyperthyroidism and ophthalmopathy. As the second publication notes: Graves' hyperthyroidism was defined as stable when no progression to ophthalmopathy occurred over 18 months of follow-up. Hyperthyroidism patients were newly diagnosed, had a disease duration of under 2 months, and were aged 18 to 65 years. The study excluded patients with uncontrolled infections, other autoimmune diseases, pregnancy or lactation. Diagnoses relied on clinical symptoms, serum thyroxine and TRAb, thyroid ultrasound and orbital computed tomography. The first round of RT-PCR for the TCR CDR3 was performed with the HTBI primer set and the Qiagen OneStep RT-PCR kit. Blood samples also contained most of the expanded thyroid clonotypes (frequency above 0.001), which suggests that blood repertoires may reflect thyroid immune responses. A 13 V-J signature model separated ophthalmopathy from stable hyperthyroidism, with around 88% sensitivity and just under 84% specificity in cross-validation and 80%/75% in testing. In validation, the model predicted progression to ophthalmopathy a median of roughly 6.1 months before onset, with roughly 71% sensitivity and roughly 77% specificity. A discovery cohort of about 100 patients, approximately 44 with Graves' ophthalmopathy and roughly 59 with stable Graves' hyperthyroidism, was used to find distinguishing TCR V-J signatures. Prospective prediction of ophthalmopathy was tested in an independent validation cohort consisting of 18 to 20 hyperthyroidism patients and more than 15 patients who later progressed to ophthalmopathy. The 95 to 100 discovery patients were randomly divided into training and test sets at a 7:3 ratio. Thyroid tissue and blood T-cell repertoires from over 5 Graves' hyperthyroidism patients were also compared in the study. After blood sampling, hyperthyroidism patients were treated with methimazole at a starting dose of 30 mg daily, and ophthalmopathy patients were treated with high-dose intravenous methylprednisolone. A second multiplex PCR round built the libraries, followed by size selection and purification. The libraries were sequenced on an Illumina HiSeq2000 using paired-end 100 bp reads. SOAPnuke was used to process the raw data, removing reads that contained adapters or uncalled bases, had a mean Phred below 15, or lacked an exact match to the constant primer or identifier. High-quality paired reads were merged using COPE v1.2.5, and each unique nucleotide sequence was defined as a clonotype. Clonotypes were aligned to IMGT TRBV, TRBD and TRBJ reference segments using MiTCR v1.1. The analysis was restricted to V-J combinations with a frequency above 0.0001, which together covered about 99% of the repertoires. A TCS score was defined as the ratio of F50 (clonal expansion) to E x V (chaos), with BLOSUM62-based TCRdist applied between CDR3 peptides within each V-J. Welch's t-statistics and random forest reduced 450 to 600 V-J features to roughly 13, which were used in a naive Bayes classifier (R e1071). Sample size was not statistically predetermined, and blinding of investigators to group allocation was not performed. The paper reports TCR Vbeta CDR3 sequencing of roughly 140 peripheral blood samples: under 45 ophthalmopathy, under 80 hyperthyroidism and roughly 17 progressor patients.

Sample: peripheral blood mononuclear cells (PBMCs), taken at new diagnosis, from a patient treated with antithyroid drugs. The receptor was isolated from a man aged 35 to 55 with Graves disease. Donor details come from another sample of the same person, matched by shared clones.

The CDR3 has the sequence CASTSTVTGDAEKLFF. Read as DNA, the sequence is TGCGCCAGCACTTCCACAGTAACAGGGGATGCTGAAAAACTGTTTTTT. The sequence links TRBV5-1 to TRBJ1-4, and 7 bases in between align with TRBD1. After removal of 6 bases from V and 7 bases from J, the junction retains 15 bases not matched to a gene. Spanning cysteine to phenylalanine, the CDR3 consists of 16 amino acids. CDR3 DNA is the only sequence kept; it has 48 bases, read in frame from the first base. Sequences SGHRS (CDR1) and YFSETQ (CDR2) are obtained from the germline V gene.